This is a list of T cell receptor beta chains from one sample in a study of shared clonotypes between healthy human individuals. The method was immunoSEQ multiplex PCR; TCRdb's version includes in-frame clones alone and lacks a portion of them. The sample lists millions of clones; about 92% were seen once. The sequencing sample was made of naive CD4+ T cells from PBMCs. These receptors were obtained from a man between 18 and 35 years old in good health. Some clones in this sample may be carry-over from other donors' samples. CDR3s include the opening cysteine and the closing phenylalanine or tryptophan. D genes are given only for firm matches. Clone size is shown for a subset of rows, as once, few, many or a class of expanded clone.

v_call,d_call,j_call,clone_size,cdr3_nt,cdr3_aa
TRBV12-2,.,TRBJ2-1,.,TGTGCAAGTCGCTTAGCGCACCGGCGTCACTACAATGAGCAGTTCTTC,CASRLAHRRHYNEQFF
TRBV4-3,TRBD1,TRBJ1-6,.,TGCGCCAGCAGCCAGGGCCGGGACAGGGTATCACCCCTCCACTTT,CASSQGRDRVSPLHF
TRBV25-1,.,TRBJ1-4,.,TGTGCCAGCAGTGAATCCAGGGAAGCTAATGAAAAACTGTTTTTT,CASSESREANEKLFF
TRBV29-1,.,TRBJ2-2,.,TGCAGCGCCGCGACAGAGAACGCGAACACCGGGGAGCTGTTTTTT,CSAATENANTGELFF
TRBV5-1,.,TRBJ2-1,.,TGCGCCAGCAGCTCTAGTCCGGCCCAACTGGCCAATGAGCAGTTCTTC,CASSSSPAQLANEQFF
TRBV6-5,TRBD2,TRBJ2-1,.,TGTGCCAGCAGTTCCCGTGTGCGAGCGGGGTACAATGAGCAGTTCTTC,CASSSRVRAGYNEQFF
TRBV6-1,TRBD2,TRBJ2-1,.,TGTGCCAGCAGTGCCAGAAGGACTAGCGCCTCGAGCTCCTACAATGAGCAGTTCTTC,CASSARRTSASSSYNEQFF
TRBV6-5,.,TRBJ2-7,.,TGTGCCAGCAGAAGACAGCTTGGACACTACGAGCAGTACTTC,CASRRQLGHYEQYF
TRBV5-4,TRBD2,TRBJ2-2,.,TGTGCCACCTCCGGGACTAGCGGATTCACCGGGGAGCTGTTTTTT,CATSGTSGFTGELFF
TRBV27,.,TRBJ1-5,.,TGTGCCAGCAGACCACGGTCCAGGGAAGGGAATCAGCCCCAGCATTTT,CASRPRSREGNQPQHF
TRBV27,TRBD1,TRBJ1-3,.,TGTGCCAGCAGGACAGGGGGCTCTGGAAACACCATATATTTT,CASRTGGSGNTIYF
TRBV10-2,.,TRBJ1-4,few,TGCGCCAGCAGTGACTACCGAGCTAATGAAAAACTGTTTTTT,CASSDYRANEKLFF
TRBV5-1,.,TRBJ1-3,.,TGCGCCAGCAGCTTGGACGGAAACTCTGGAAACACCATATATTTT,CASSLDGNSGNTIYF
TRBV6-1,.,TRBJ2-7,.,TGTGCCAGCAGTGAAGTGGGCGACGACGGGCAGTACTTC,CASSEVGDDGQYF
TRBV27,.,TRBJ2-1,.,TGTGCCAGCCACAAAAGCGGGCGCCTCTTGGAGCAGTTCTTC,CASHKSGRLLEQFF
TRBV25-1,.,TRBJ2-1,.,TGTGCCAGCATTACCAGCGGGCACCAGCAGTTCTTC,CASITSGHQQFF
TRBV25-1,TRBD1,TRBJ2-7,.,TGTGCCAGCAGTGAATTTGAGGGGGCCGGTACCTACGAGCAGTACTTC,CASSEFEGAGTYEQYF
TRBV6-5,.,TRBJ2-5,.,TGTGCCAGCAGGCGCGTTCGTTTCGGGACCCAGTACTTC,CASRRVRFGTQYF
TRBV7-2,.,TRBJ1-1,.,TGTGCCAGCAGCTCAAGGGAGGGGAGGGGTGAAGCTTTCTTT,CASSSREGRGEAFF
TRBV5-6,.,TRBJ2-1,.,TGTGCCAGCAGCGTAGGAGGGTACAATGAGCAGTTCTTC,CASSVGGYNEQFF
TRBV5-6,TRBD2,TRBJ2-7,.,TGTGCCAGCAGCTTACGAGGGAGGGAGTACGAGCAGTACTTC,CASSLRGREYEQYF
TRBV2,.,TRBJ2-7,.,TGTGCCAGCAGGAAGCCCGGGAAGAAGAACCACGAGCAGTACTTC,CASRKPGKKNHEQYF
TRBV4-1,TRBD1,TRBJ1-4,.,TGCGCCAGCAGCCATGACAGGGGGCGCAGGTCGGGTGCTAATGAAAAACTGTTTTTT,CASSHDRGRRSGANEKLFF
TRBV18,TRBD1,TRBJ2-7,.,TGTGCCAGCTCACCGGGACAGGTAAACGAGCAGTACTTC,CASSPGQVNEQYF
TRBV14,.,TRBJ2-1,few,TGTGCCAGCAGCCAGGGGGTGATAGCGGCCTACAATGAGCAGTTCTTC,CASSQGVIAAYNEQFF
TRBV28,TRBD1,TRBJ1-2,.,TGTGCCAGCAGTTCAGGGGGCGTTTATGGCTACACCTTC,CASSSGGVYGYTF
TRBV6-1,TRBD2,TRBJ2-1,once,TGTGCCAGCAGTGATATACTAGCGGGAGGATCAAATGAGCAGTTCTTC,CASSDILAGGSNEQFF
TRBV28,.,TRBJ1-2,.,TGTGCCAGCAGTAACCCGGCCAGGACCTATGGCTACACCTTC,CASSNPARTYGYTF
TRBV25-1,TRBD2,TRBJ2-3,once,TGTGCCAGCGGGGGAGCGGGAATTCCAGATACGCAGTATTTT,CASGGAGIPDTQYF
TRBV19,.,TRBJ2-2,.,TGTGCCAGTAGTACAGAATCCGGACTTAAACCCGGGGAGCTGTTTTTT,CASSTESGLKPGELFF
TRBV18,.,TRBJ2-5,.,TGTGCCAGCTCACCTACCCTAGAGACCCAGTACTTC,CASSPTLETQYF
TRBV7-2,TRBD1,TRBJ2-3,.,TGTGCCAGCAGCTTGGACCGGGGGACAGGGGGAAATACGCAGTATTTT,CASSLDRGTGGNTQYF
TRBV6-1,.,TRBJ1-2,.,TGTGCCAGCAGTGAAGCGCTTCGGGACGGCCGTGGGTATGGCTACACCTTC,CASSEALRDGRGYGYTF
TRBV7-4,TRBD1,TRBJ2-3,.,TGTGCCAGCAGCCATACCCCGGGACAGGAGTCTAGCACAGATACGCAGTATTTT,CASSHTPGQESSTDTQYF
TRBV2,.,TRBJ1-2,.,TGTGCCAGCGCGGGTTATGGCTACACCTTC,CASAGYGYTF
TRBV5-6,TRBD1,TRBJ1-5,.,TGTGCCAGCAGCGCACAGGACAGGGGCAATCAGCCCCAGCATTTT,CASSAQDRGNQPQHF
TRBV29-1,TRBD2,TRBJ2-7,.,TGCAGCGCCAGACTAGCGGACTCCTACGAGCAGTACTTC,CSARLADSYEQYF
TRBV5-5,.,TRBJ1-5,.,TGTGCCAGCAGCTTGGCCGACAGCCGCAATCAGCCCCAGCATTTT,CASSLADSRNQPQHF
TRBV30,.,TRBJ1-5,.,TGTGCCTGGAGTACAGGAGCAAGCAATCAGCCCCAGCATTTT,CAWSTGASNQPQHF
TRBV7-2,.,TRBJ2-7,.,TGTGCCAGCAGCCAGGTGGGGGGACTCCTTGTCGAGCAGTACTTC,CASSQVGGLLVEQYF
TRBV5-1,.,TRBJ2-1,.,TGCGCCAGCAGCTTCGAGGTAAGCTCCTACAATGAGCAGTTCTTC,CASSFEVSSYNEQFF
TRBV6-5,.,TRBJ2-5,.,TGTGCCAGCAACCCCAAACGGAACAGACAAGAGACCCAGTACTTC,CASNPKRNRQETQYF
TRBV5-1,TRBD1,TRBJ2-3,.,TGCGCCAGCAGCTGGGGGACGGGACAGGGCACAGATACGCAGTATTTT,CASSWGTGQGTDTQYF
TRBV30,.,TRBJ1-5,few,TGTGCCTGGAGTTCAGGGATCAATCAGCCCCAGCATTTT,CAWSSGINQPQHF
TRBV4-1,TRBD1,TRBJ2-3,.,TGCGCCAGCAGCCAAGAACGGACAGGTCCCACGGATACGCAGTATTTT,CASSQERTGPTDTQYF
TRBV21-1,.,TRBJ2-4,.,TGTGCCAGCAAGGTCCGGCCAATGCGGCCCACCTTAGCCAAAAACATTCAGTACTTC,CASKVRPMRPTLAKNIQYF
TRBV4-2,TRBD2,TRBJ2-7,.,TGTGCCAGCAGCCAAGAAACTAGCGGGATACCCTACGAGCAGTACTTC,CASSQETSGIPYEQYF
TRBV14,.,TRBJ2-7,.,TGTGCCAGCAGCCAGACCAACCTGGGGCAAGAGCAGTACTTC,CASSQTNLGQEQYF